This record looks at one T cell receptor beta chain sequence and its context. Each CDR3 protein gets one entry after TCRdb re-called the RT-PCR reads with MiXCR. The sample lists about 960,000 distinct CDR3 sequences, roughly 18% occurring once. This entry belongs to a study of patients and donors after allogeneic stem cell transplantation. V was clipped by 6 bases and J by 3 bases; unmatched bases: 17. The CDR3 contains 19 residues. The chain recombines TRBV12-3 or TRBV12-4 with TRBJ1-5; 10 nucleotides align to TRBD1. The sequenced sample was blood, either unsorted or a sorted T cell fraction (not recorded which). The clonotype comes from a human donor who was either an allogeneic HSCT recipient or a stem cell or donor lymphocyte infusion donor (not recorded which). It is not recorded whose cells these are; they may come from a transplant donor. The CDR3 loop is CASSPTRDRGNGDNQPQHF. The CDR3, as DNA: TGTGCCAGCAGCCCCACCCGGGACAGGGGCAACGGCGACAATCAGCCCCAGCATTTT.